This T cell receptor (beta chain) was sequenced during a study of lymphopenia after photon versus proton radiotherapy. Whole-study findings and limits: Photon-treated patients lost naive T cells and TCR diversity; proton-treated stayed stable. Authors raise, but do not show, better survival with proton therapy. A bigger post-nadir fall in TCR diversity correlated inversely with survival time in deceased patients. Oligoclonal CD8+ Temra expansion after nadir drove photon patients' diversity drop.

V lost 4 bases to trimming and J lost 2 bases; unmatched junction nucleotides: 5. Germline V gene data show CDR1 as SGHRS and CDR2 as YFSETQ. The CDR3 runs to 14 residues. About this clone: Its matching antigen is unknown.

The data were produced by immunoSEQ multiplex PCR, yet TCRdb's version contains in-frame clones alone and is incomplete. The sample holds around 17,000 clones, 84% seen once. The chain links TRBV5-1 to TRBJ2-5; 7 positions agree with TRBD1. The clonotype originates from a man in his sixties or seventies with pancreatic cancer. This specimen was peripheral blood, taken from a patient treated with proton-based radiotherapy. The CDR3 sequence: CASSVWDRQETQYF. The CDR3 DNA reads TGCGCCAGCAGCGTTTGGGACAGACAAGAGACCCAGTACTTC. Full variable domain (rest looked up from reference TRBV5-1 and TRBJ2-5): KAGVTQTPRYLIKTRGQQVTLSCSPISGHRSVSWYQQTPGQGLQFLFEYFSETQRNKGNFPGRFSGRQFSNSRSEMNVSTLELGDSALYLCASSVWDRQETQYFGPGTRLLVL.